These 18 T cell receptor beta chains originate from one sample sequenced in a study of post-analysis software for immune sequencing data. Study findings and constraints: Elevated frequency relative to controls characterized 4 or 5 TRBV segments in patients, TRBV5-6, TRBV5-1 and TRBV20-1 among them.

Each TCR beta cDNA library carried unique molecular identifiers. TCRdb reanalysed the PCR reads using MiXCR and keeps one entry per CDR3 protein. The data contain 740,000 or so distinct CDR3 sequences, approximately 53% of them singletons. These receptors are not linked to any known antigen. The sequencing sample was made of blood. The receptors originated from a girl between 5 and 17 years old with multiple sclerosis.

J is TRBJ1-5 and V is TRBV20-1; TRBD1 agrees at 7 bases. This CDR3 is built from 13 residues. With 1 base clipped from V and 4 bases from J, the junction kept 1 base outside the gene matches. The germline V gene encodes CDR1 DFQATT and CDR2 SNEGSKA (reference sequence). CDR3 in amino acids: CSARADRNQPQHF. The CDR3 nucleotides are TGCAGTGCTAGAGCGGACAGGAATCAGCCCCAGCATTTT.

This clonotype was counted a few times. This chain uses TRBV2 with TRBJ2-7; 11 positions agree with TRBD2. Per the germline V gene, CDR1 is SNHLY and CDR2 is FYNNEI. CDR3 length: 14 residues. The V segment lost 6 bases and the J segment 6 bases; nucleotides outside the gene matches: 7. CDR3 sequence reads: CASRKTSGNGEQYF. The CDR3 DNA is TGTGCCAGCAGGAAGACTAGCGGGAATGGCGAGCAGTACTTC.

The rearrangement uses TRBV2 and TRBJ2-3; no firm D call. The CDR3 has 11 residues. Germline CDR1 reads SNHLY; CDR2 reads FYNNEI. Trimming left V 8 bases short and J 7 bases short, with 10 bases between. Written as DNA, the CDR3 is TGTGCCAGCCGTAGGGAAAATACGCAGTATTTT. Encoded protein: CASRRENTQYF.

The V call is TRBV12-3 or TRBV12-4, the J call TRBJ2-7; 7 positions match TRBD1. Trimming removed 5 bases from V and 7 bases from J; junction bases left unmatched: 14. This CDR3 spans 15 amino acids. CDR3 nucleotides: TGTGCCAGCAGTCGCACGGTGGGGACAGAATGGGAGCAGTACTTC. Translating it yields CASSRTVGTEWEQYF.

The V call is TRBV5-1, the J call TRBJ2-5; D is undetermined. The CDR3 extends over 14 amino acids. Trimming left V 3 bases short and J 1 base short, with 10 bases between. The germline V gene encodes CDR1 SGHRS and CDR2 YFSETQ. CDR3: CASSSAAIQETQYF. In nucleotides, the CDR3 is TGCGCCAGCAGCTCGGCCGCTATCCAAGAGACCCAGTACTTC.

This chain joins TRBV5-1 and TRBJ2-4, with 8 bases identical to TRBD1. The J call is doubtful: the DNA matches TRBJ2-7 better. This CDR3 has 14 amino acids. Germline loops: CDR1 SGHRS, CDR2 YFSETQ. The CDR3 spells CASSLGQGAFEQYF. CDR3 bases: TGCGCCAGCAGCTTGGGGCAGGGGGCCTTCGAGCAGTACTTC.

J is TRBJ2-7 and V is TRBV10-3; 11 bases line up with TRBD2. The J call is uncertain, as TRBJ2-5 better fits the DNA end. The CDR3 contains 15 residues. Germline CDR1 is ENHRY and CDR2 is SYGVKD. The CDR3 sequence: CAISLAGGQQETQYF. The DNA of the CDR3 is TGTGCCATCAGCCTAGCGGGGGGCCAGCAAGAGACCCAGTACTTC.

The chain combines TRBV4-1 with TRBJ2-1; D is perhaps TRBD2 (5 bases). Germline CDR1 and CDR2: MGHRA and YSYEKL. This CDR3 spans 16 amino acids. V lost 2 bases to trimming and J lost 7 bases, with 18 bases between them. Here the CDR3 reads CASSQRRTSLGNEQFF. Written as DNA, the CDR3 is TGCGCCAGCAGCCAAAGGAGGACGAGTCTAGGGAATGAGCAGTTCTTC.

This clonotype has a handful of counts. This chain connects TRBV29-1 to TRBJ1-2; D perhaps matches TRBD1 (5 bases). The CDR3 extends over 12 amino acids. Trimming shortened V by 4 bases and J by 8 bases, and 14 bases separated the two germline ends. Germline V gene lookup returns CDR1 SQVTM and CDR2 ANQGSEA. The CDR3 loop reads CSVAVRANGYTF. The CDR3 nucleotides are TGCAGCGTTGCTGTCAGGGCTAACGGCTACACCTTC.

The V gene is TRBV5-1, the J gene TRBJ2-7; 7 bases fit TRBD1. The CDR3 has 14 residues. Per germline, CDR1 SGHRS and CDR2 YFSETQ. V gave up 0 bases and J gave up 5 bases; unmatched junction bases: 5. The DNA for the CDR3 is TGCGCCAGCAGCTTGGCCCGAACAGGGGACGAGCAGTACTTC. This translates into CASSLARTGDEQYF.

This chain connects TRBV7-2 to TRBJ2-5; D perhaps matches TRBD2 (5 bases). Germline V gene lookup returns CDR1 SGHTA and CDR2 FQGNSA. Trimming shortened V by 3 bases and J by 11 bases, and 22 bases separated the two germline ends. The CDR3 covers 15 residues. The CDR3 sequence: CASSFYESAGIEQYF. In DNA form, the CDR3 reads TGTGCCAGCAGCTTTTACGAATCAGCCGGGATTGAGCAGTACTTC.

The V and J genes are TRBV27 and TRBJ2-7; possibly TRBD2 for D (5 bases). The last part of the DNA fits TRBJ2-1 better; the J call may be wrong. Germline V gives CDR1 MNHEY, CDR2 SMNVEV (reference sequence). This CDR3 has 13 amino acids. The CDR3: CASSQGPGSEQFF. The CDR3 DNA is TGTGCCAGCAGCCAAGGGCCGGGGAGCGAGCAGTTCTTC.

This clonotype was seen a few times. The gene calls are TRBV12-3 or TRBV12-4 and TRBJ2-7, with D possibly being TRBD1 (6 bases). Between the trimmed V and J ends, which lost 6 bases and 6 bases, there was a span of 12 bases. CDR3 length: 12 residues. The CDR3 here is CASSEQGPEQYF. The CDR3 DNA follows: TGTGCCAGCAGCGAACAGGGTCCCGAGCAGTACTTC.

CDR3 protein: CASSGPPLANEQFF. CDR3 DNA: TGCGCCAGCAGTGGTCCGCCCTTGGCAAATGAGCAGTTCTTC. The genes are TRBV10-1 and TRBJ2-1; D call uncertain. The CDR3 has 14 residues. CDR1 and CDR2 from the germline V gene are WNHNN and SYGVQD (reference sequence). V shed 4 bases and J shed 7 bases, with 14 bases lying between them.

The J gene is TRBJ1-1, the V gene TRBV29-1; 7 bases agree with TRBD1. V shed 5 bases and J 0 bases; nucleotides not matched to a gene: 18. CDR1 and CDR2 (germline): SQVTM, ANQGSEA. This CDR3 has 18 amino acids. CDR3 residues: CSVRRGLQGWAMNTEAFF. CDR3 nucleotide sequence: TGCAGCGTTCGGAGGGGGCTCCAAGGCTGGGCCATGAACACTGAAGCTTTCTTT. The whole variable domain, filled in from reference TRBV29-1 and TRBJ1-1, reads SAVISQKPSRDICQRGTSLTIQCQVDSQVTMMFWYRQQPGQSLTLIATANQGSEATYESGFVIDKFPISRPNLTFSTLTVSNMSPEDSSIYLCSVRRGLQGWAMNTEAFFGQGTRLTVV.

The chain combines TRBV5-1 with TRBJ2-5; tentative D call: TRBD2 (6 bases). Germline CDR1 reads SGHRS; CDR2 reads YFSETQ. This CDR3 has 16 residues. V was pared by 2 bases and J by 1 base, with 15 bases between. The CDR3 sequence: CASSFGSSVPQETQYF. The CDR3 nucleotides read TGCGCCAGCAGCTTCGGATCTAGCGTCCCCCAAGAGACCCAGTACTTC. Together with reference TRBV5-1 and TRBJ2-5, the CDR3 gives the full variable domain: KAGVTQTPRYLIKTRGQQVTLSCSPISGHRSVSWYQQTPGQGLQFLFEYFSETQRNKGNFPGRFSGRQFSNSRSEMNVSTLELGDSALYLCASSFGSSVPQETQYFGPGTRLLVL.

J is TRBJ2-7 and V is TRBV7-9, with TRBD1 identical over 8 bases. The CDR3 loop spans 16 amino acids. The ends lost 2 bases at V and 3 bases at J; junction bases unmatched: 9. CDR1 is SEHNR and CDR2 is FQNEAQ in the germline V gene (reference sequence). In DNA form, the CDR3 reads TGTGCCAGCAGCTTATACGTCGGACAGGGTCTCTACGAGCAGTACTTC. It is translated as CASSLYVGQGLYEQYF.

This clonotype was counted between two and nine times. This sequence joins TRBV4-2 and TRBJ2-7; D is unresolved. In germline, CDR1 is LGHNA, CDR2 YNFKEQ. Trimming left V 0 bases short and J 4 bases short, with 10 bases between. The CDR3 has 14 residues. The CDR3 reads CASSQDYNAYEQYF. The CDR3 DNA is TGTGCCAGCAGCCAAGATTACAACGCTTACGAGCAGTACTTC.